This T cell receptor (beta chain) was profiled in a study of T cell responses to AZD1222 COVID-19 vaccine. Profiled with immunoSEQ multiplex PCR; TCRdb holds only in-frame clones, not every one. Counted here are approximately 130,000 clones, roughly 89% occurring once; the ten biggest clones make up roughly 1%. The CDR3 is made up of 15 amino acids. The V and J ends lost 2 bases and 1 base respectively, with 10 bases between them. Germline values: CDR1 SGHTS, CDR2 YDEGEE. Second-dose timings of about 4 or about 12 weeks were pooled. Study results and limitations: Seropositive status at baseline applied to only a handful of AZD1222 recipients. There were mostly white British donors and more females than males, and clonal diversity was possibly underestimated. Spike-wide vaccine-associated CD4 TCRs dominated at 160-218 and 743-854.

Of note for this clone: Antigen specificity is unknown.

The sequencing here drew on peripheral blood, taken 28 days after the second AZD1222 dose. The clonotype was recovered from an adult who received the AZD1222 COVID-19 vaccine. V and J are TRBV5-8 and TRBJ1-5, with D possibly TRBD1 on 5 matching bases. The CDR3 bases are TGTGCCAGCAGCTTCCAGGGATCGAGCAATCAGCCCCAGCATTTT. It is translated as CASSFQGSSNQPQHF.